The entry that follows covers one T cell receptor (beta chain) sequence. Antigen specificity is unknown. The V segment lost 2 bases and the J segment 5 bases; nucleotides outside the gene matches: 6. Germline V gene data show CDR1 as MGHDK and CDR2 as SYGVNS. This CDR3 has 15 residues. The data were obtained in a study of T cell responses to AZD1222 COVID-19 vaccine. General study points: Of spike-specific TCRs, nearly half reportedly target regions left unmutated in variants. Vaccination with two AZD1222 doses was followed by a rise in Spike-specific TCR breadth and depth. Repertoire samples came only from after the peak T cell response.

Only in-frame clones appear in the TCRdb table, and some are missing; sequencing was by immunoSEQ multiplex PCR. In the table there are 90,000 to 150,000 clones, roughly 90% of which are singletons. Sequenced material: peripheral blood, taken 28 days after the second dose of the MenACWY control vaccine. The receptor's source is an adult who received the MenACWY meningococcal vaccine as a control. This chain links TRBV25-1 with TRBJ1-1; 9 positions match TRBD1. The CDR3 protein is CASSERRTGDTEAFF. DNA for the CDR3: TGTGCCAGCAGTGAAAGAAGGACAGGGGATACTGAAGCTTTCTTT. The full variable domain, completed using reference TRBV25-1 and TRBJ1-1, is EADIYQTPRYLVIGTGKKITLECSQTMGHDKMYWYQQDPGMELHLIHYSYGVNSTEKGDLSSESTVSRIRTEHFPLTLESARPSHTSQYLCASSERRTGDTEAFFGQGTRLTVV.